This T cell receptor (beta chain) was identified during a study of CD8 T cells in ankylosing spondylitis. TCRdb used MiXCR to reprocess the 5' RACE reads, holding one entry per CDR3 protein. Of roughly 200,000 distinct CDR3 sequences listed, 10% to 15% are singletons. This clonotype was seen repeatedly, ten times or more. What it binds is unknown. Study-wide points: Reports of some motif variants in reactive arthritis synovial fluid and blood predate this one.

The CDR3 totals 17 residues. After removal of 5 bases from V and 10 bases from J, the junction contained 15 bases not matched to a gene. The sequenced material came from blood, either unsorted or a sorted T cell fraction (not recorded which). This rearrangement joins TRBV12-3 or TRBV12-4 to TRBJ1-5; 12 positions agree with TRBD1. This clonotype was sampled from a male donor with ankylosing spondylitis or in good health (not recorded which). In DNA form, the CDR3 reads TGTGCCAGCAGTCTAAATCCACCGGGACAGGGGGCGGCCCCCCAGCATTTT. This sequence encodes CASSLNPPGQGAAPQHF.